Shown below are 8 T cell receptor beta chains from a single sample sequenced in a study of post-analysis software for immune sequencing data. Study-level findings and limits: TRBV5-6, TRBV5-1 and TRBV20-1 belonged to a set of about 5 TRBV segments that were more frequent in patients than controls.

Researchers reported that TCR beta cDNA libraries carried unique molecular identifiers. TCRdb ran MiXCR on the PCR reads and lists one entry per CDR3 protein. The repertoire consists of about 770,000 distinct CDR3 sequences, with roughly 50% occurring once and the leading ten covering approximately 4.4%. These receptors are not linked to any known antigen. Sequencing was carried out using blood. The receptors shown here come from a girl aged 5 to 17 with multiple sclerosis.

The V call is TRBV9, the J call TRBJ2-5; TRBD1 or TRBD2 may be the D gene (5 bases each). The CDR3 runs to 14 residues. Trimming removed 4 bases from V and 1 base from J, with 11 bases in between. CDR1 and CDR2 (germline): SGDLS, YYNGEE. The CDR3 DNA follows: TGTGCCAGCAGCACGGGACCAATCCAAGAGACCCAGTACTTC. Translation gives CASSTGPIQETQYF.

V usage is TRBV20-1 and J usage is TRBJ1-4, with 7 bases identical to TRBD1. Trimming cost V 6 bases and J 5 bases; bases outside gene matches: 12. In germline, CDR1 is DFQATT, CDR2 SNEGSKA (reference sequence). The CDR3 consists of 15 residues. CDR3 sequence: CSASDRARSNEKLFF. DNA for the CDR3: TGCAGTGCCTCTGACAGGGCGAGGTCAAATGAAAAACTGTTTTTT.

This clonotype was seen a handful of times. The chain links TRBV3-1 to TRBJ2-1; a weak D match, TRBD2 (6 bases). Germline V CDR1 and CDR2: LGHDT, YNNKEL (reference sequence). The length of the CDR3 is 14 residues. Trimming pared 1 base from V and 9 bases from J, leaving 13 bases between. The chain's CDR3 is CASSQGTNRGEQFF. CDR3 in DNA: TGTGCCAGCAGCCAAGGGACTAACAGAGGTGAGCAGTTCTTC.

This clonotype has ten or more counts. The chain recombines TRBV6-1 with TRBJ2-1; 10 nucleotides align to TRBD2. This CDR3 is 15 amino acids long. Germline V gene sequence: CDR1 MNHNS, CDR2 SASEGT. The V gene end was trimmed by 4 bases and the J gene end by 4 bases; junction bases not matched to a gene: 4. CDR3 residues: CASSATSGSYNEQFF. The CDR3 nucleotides are TGTGCCAGCAGTGCGACTAGCGGGTCATACAATGAGCAGTTCTTC.

The rearrangement joins TRBV3-1 to TRBJ2-5; no firm D call. This CDR3 is 14 amino acids long. CDR1 and CDR2 from the germline V gene are LGHDT and YNNKEL (reference sequence). With 2 bases removed from V and 1 base from J, the gap between germline ends came to 8 bases. CDR3 bases: TGTGCCAGCAGCCAATACAATATCCAAGAGACCCAGTACTTC. The encoded protein is CASSQYNIQETQYF.

This clonotype has just a few counts. V and J are TRBV20-1 and TRBJ2-1; 11 bases fit TRBD2. CDR1 is DFQATT, CDR2 SNEGSKA, per germline (reference sequence). The V gene end was trimmed by 2 bases and the J gene end by 9 bases; junction bases not matched to a gene: 9. The length of the CDR3 is 15 residues. CDR3 amino acids: CSARKTSGRAGEQFF. Here the CDR3 DNA reads TGCAGTGCTAGAAAAACTAGCGGGAGAGCCGGTGAGCAGTTCTTC.

The CDR3 region is CASNRLAEYNEQFF. The CDR3 DNA is TGTGCCAGCAATAGACTAGCGGAGTACAATGAGCAGTTCTTC. The chain has TRBV11-2 and TRBJ2-1, with TRBD2 matching 9 bases. The CDR3 is 14 residues long. Germline CDR1 reads SGHAT; CDR2 reads FQNNGV. Trimming cost V 7 bases and J 4 bases; bases outside gene matches: 5.

The rearrangement links TRBV20-1 to TRBJ1-5; 7 bases map to TRBD1. The CDR3 is 15 residues long. Unmatched junction bases numbered 7, after V lost 5 bases and J lost 0 bases. Looked up from germline, CDR1 is DFQATT and CDR2 is SNEGSKA (reference sequence). CDR3 sequence reads: CSAGDRSYSNQPQHF. The CDR3 nucleotides are TGCAGTGCTGGGGACAGATCATATAGCAATCAGCCCCAGCATTTT.